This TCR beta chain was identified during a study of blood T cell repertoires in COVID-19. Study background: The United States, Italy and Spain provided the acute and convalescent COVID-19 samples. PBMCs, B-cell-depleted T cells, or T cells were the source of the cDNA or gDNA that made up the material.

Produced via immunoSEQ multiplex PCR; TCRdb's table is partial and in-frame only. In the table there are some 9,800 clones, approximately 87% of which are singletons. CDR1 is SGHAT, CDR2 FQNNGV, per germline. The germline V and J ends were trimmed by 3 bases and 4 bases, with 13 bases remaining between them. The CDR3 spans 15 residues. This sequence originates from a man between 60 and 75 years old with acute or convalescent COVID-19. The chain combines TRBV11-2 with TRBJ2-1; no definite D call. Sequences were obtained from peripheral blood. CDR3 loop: CASSFSLQQYNEQFF. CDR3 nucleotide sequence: TGTGCCAGCAGCTTTAGTTTACAGCAATACAATGAGCAGTTCTTC. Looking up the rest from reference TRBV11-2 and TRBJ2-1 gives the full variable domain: EAGVAQSPRYKIIEKRQSVAFWCNPISGHATLYWYQQILGQGPKLLIQFQNNGVVDDSQLPKDRFSAERLKGVDSTLKIQPAKLEDSAVYLCASSFSLQQYNEQFFGPGTRLTVL.